The rows below give T cell receptor beta chains drawn from one sample of a study of cytomegalovirus exposure and HLA in healthy donors. Using immunoSEQ multiplex PCR, the repertoire was profiled, and TCRdb retains in-frame clones only, with some absent. The sample records under 250,000 clones, about 81% being singletons. The sequenced sample was PBMCs. These receptors were taken from a woman in her 30s in good health and CMV-seronegative. CDR3s include the opening cysteine and the closing phenylalanine or tryptophan. A D gene is named only where the DNA matches it firmly. Clone size is shown for a subset of rows, as once, few, many or a class of expanded clone.

>TRBJ1-5|.|TRBV30|.
TGTGCCTGGAGTGGGGCAGTTAGCAATCAGCCCCAGCATTTT
CAWSGAVSNQPQHF
>TRBJ1-1|.|TRBV9|.
TGTGCCAGCAGCGAGGGGGTGGTGGGCACTGAAGCTTTCTTT
CASSEGVVGTEAFF
>TRBJ2-3|.|TRBV5-1|.
TGCGCCAGCAGCTTACACTCAGGGTCTAGCACAGATACGCAGTATTTT
CASSLHSGSSTDTQYF
>TRBJ1-5|.|TRBV7-8|.
TGTGCCAGCAGTTCGTCCCAGGGAAGCAATCAGCCCCAGCATTTT
CASSSSQGSNQPQHF
>TRBJ1-1|.|TRBV5-4|.
TGTGCCAGCAGCCCCGGGGGGCCCACTGAAGCTTTCTTT
CASSPGGPTEAFF
>TRBJ2-7|.|TRBV15|.
TGTGCCACCAGCAGAGATATATCAGGGGCTCTATACGAGCAGTACTTC
CATSRDISGALYEQYF
>TRBJ1-2|.|TRBV5-1|.
TGCGCCAGCAGCGGGACCGGGACAAACTATGGCTACACCTTC
CASSGTGTNYGYTF
>TRBJ2-1|once|TRBV5-1|.
TGCGCCAGCAGCGTATCTACGGGACAAAGGACGGGAATCGGCTCCTACAATGAGCAGTTCTTC
CASSVSTGQRTGIGSYNEQFF
>TRBJ2-7|.|TRBV13|.
TGTGCCAGCAGCTTAGCCCTCGGCAGGTCCTCCTACGAGCAGTACTTC
CASSLALGRSSYEQYF
>TRBJ1-4|.|TRBV6-5|TRBD1
TGTGCCAGCAGTTACCGGGACAGGGTAAATGAAAAACTGTTTTTT
CASSYRDRVNEKLFF
>TRBJ2-7|once|TRBV5-1|.
TGCGCCAGCAGCTTGGGTGAGGGAAAGGGCTCCTACGAGCAGTACTTC
CASSLGEGKGSYEQYF
>TRBJ2-4|.|TRBV11-2|.
TGTGCCAGCAGCTCATCGGTCGCGGCCAAAAACATTCAGTACTTC
CASSSSVAAKNIQYF
>TRBJ2-7|.|TRBV4-1|TRBD2
TGCGCCAGCAGCCTTGGACTAGCTTGGGAGCAGTACTTC
CASSLGLAWEQYF
>TRBJ2-2|.|TRBV10-2|.
TGCGCCAGCAATATAGGCGGGCGGAGTGTCGGGGAGCTGTTTTTT
CASNIGGRSVGELFF
>TRBJ2-1|.|TRBV9|.
TGTGCCAGCAGCGAGGGGGCGGGAAGCTACAATGAGCAGTTCTTC
CASSEGAGSYNEQFF
>TRBJ1-5|.|TRBV7-9|.
TGTGCCAGCAGCTTAGGGCCTCCTCAGCCCCAGCATTTT
CASSLGPPQPQHF
>TRBJ1-6|.|TRBV28|.
TGTGCCAGCAGTACGGACAGTGCCTATAATTCACCCCTCCACTTT
CASSTDSAYNSPLHF
>TRBJ2-1|.|TRBV30|TRBD2
TGTGCCTGGAGGTCGGGCGGGGGCAATGAGCAGTTCTTC
CAWRSGGGNEQFF
>TRBJ2-2|.|TRBV7-9|.
TGTGCCAGCAGCTTAGATTGGGGGCCTAACACCGGGGAGCTGTTTTTT
CASSLDWGPNTGELFF
>TRBJ2-3|.|TRBV30|TRBD2
TGTGCCTGGAGTGCCTTTAGCGGGATTGGCACAGATACGCAGTATTTT
CAWSAFSGIGTDTQYF
>TRBJ1-2|.|TRBV28|TRBD1
TGTGCCAGCAGTCTACCGGGACAGGGAAACTATGGCTACACCTTC
CASSLPGQGNYGYTF
>TRBJ1-6|.|TRBV2|TRBD1
TGTGCCAGCAGCCAACCACCCCCCGGACAGGGACGTTCACCCCTCCACTTT
CASSQPPPGQGRSPLHF
>TRBJ2-2|.|TRBV19|TRBD1
TGTGCCAGTAGTCCACAGGGGGTGCTTGCCGGGGAGCTGTTTTTT
CASSPQGVLAGELFF
>TRBJ2-3|.|TRBV19|TRBD1
TGTGCCAGTAGTATAATCAGCAGGGGGCCGGAAGATACGCAGTATTTT
CASSIISRGPEDTQYF
>TRBJ1-1|once|TRBV5-6|.
TGTGCCAGCATCCGAGGAGACAGTATCTCGAACACTGAAGCTTTCTTT
CASIRGDSISNTEAFF
>TRBJ2-3|.|TRBV30|.
TGTGCCCTCACAGGGTTTGGCACAGATACGCAGTATTTT
CALTGFGTDTQYF
>TRBJ2-1|.|TRBV7-3|.
TGTGCCAGCAGCACTCCCCCGGGGGAGCAGTTCTTC
CASSTPPGEQFF
>TRBJ2-5|.|TRBV5-5|TRBD2
TGTGCCAGCAGCCTGACTAGCGGGAGGGATGAGACCCAGTACTTC
CASSLTSGRDETQYF